These 26 T cell receptor beta chains were all obtained from the same sample, sequenced in a study of blood T cell repertoires in COVID-19 (TCRdb year 2020). The receptor library was made with the immunoSEQ multiplex PCR assay. Sourced from immuneACCESS, this table was stored by TCRdb with only in-frame sequences that have V and J called. A share of the clones is absent; for the studies checked, an unresolved V gene accounts for under half, and the remainder has no known explanation. Recorded for this sample are some 46,000 clones; roughly 87% of them occurred a single time. Approximately 15% of the sample is in the top ten clones. The material sequenced was peripheral blood. The receptor source for this set is a man in his sixties with active COVID-19.

This clone was seen more than once but under ten times. V gene TRBV7-9 combines with J gene TRBJ1-6, with no clear D. Germline V gene sequence: CDR1 SEHNR, CDR2 FQNEAQ (reference sequence). Trimming removed 6 bases from V and 7 bases from J, with 4 bases in between. The CDR3 sequence is 11 residues long. This CDR3 is CASSSNSPLHF. In DNA form, the CDR3 reads TGTGCCAGCAGTTCAAATTCACCCCTCCACTTT.

This clone has a handful of counts. The chain joins TRBV7-6 to TRBJ2-3, with D perhaps matching TRBD2 (5 bases). Trimming shortened V by 3 bases and J by 1 base, and 8 bases separated the two germline ends. Germline V lookup: CDR1 SGHVS, CDR2 FNYEAQ. The CDR3 extends over 14 amino acids. CDR3 amino acids: CASSFGLGTDTQYF. CDR3 bases: TGTGCCAGCAGCTTCGGACTTGGCACAGATACGCAGTATTTT.

J is TRBJ2-2 and V is TRBV5-1; possible D gene TRBD2, 5 bases. CDR1 and CDR2 (germline): SGHRS, YFSETQ. Trimming removed 2 bases at V and 4 bases at J, with 9 bases between. There are 14 residues in the CDR3. The CDR3 protein is CASSLDTSTGELFF. CDR3 nucleotide sequence: TGCGCCAGCAGCTTAGACACTAGCACCGGGGAGCTGTTTTTT.

A single count supports this clone. The chain recombines TRBV5-4 with TRBJ1-1; the D is unclear. Trimming pared 2 bases from V and 1 base from J, leaving 9 bases between. The CDR3 covers 14 residues. Germline CDR1 is SGHNT and CDR2 is YYREEE (reference sequence). This chain's CDR3 is CASSFAGANTEAFF. For the CDR3, the DNA is TGTGCCAGCAGCTTCGCAGGCGCGAACACTGAAGCTTTCTTT.

For the CDR3, the DNA is TGCGCCAGCAGCCCTTGGGGCACCCAGAACACTGAAGCTTTCTTT. Its protein product is CASSPWGTQNTEAFF. This chain links TRBV5-1 with TRBJ1-1, with a possible D match to TRBD1 (5 bases). Trimming stripped 4 bases from V and 1 base from J, with 14 bases between. This CDR3 is 15 amino acids long. CDR1 SGHRS and CDR2 YFSETQ come from the germline V gene.

This clone is a singleton in its sample. The chain combines TRBV7-3 with TRBJ2-7; D gene unclear. Germline loops: CDR1 SGHTA, CDR2 FQGTGA. This CDR3 region has 15 residues. V was pared by 1 base and J by 2 bases, with 12 bases between. The DNA of the CDR3 is TGTGCCAGCAGCTTAAACTCCGCCCCAACCTACGAGCAGTACTTC. Its translation is CASSLNSAPTYEQYF.

The rearrangement uses TRBV28 and TRBJ2-5; 8 nucleotides line up with TRBD1. Germline V CDR1 and CDR2: MDHEN, SYDVKM. V shed 6 bases, J shed 5 bases, and the junction held 5 bases outside the gene matches. This CDR3 is 13 amino acids long. The chain's CDR3 is CASRKQGVETQYF. The CDR3 DNA reads TGTGCCAGCAGGAAACAGGGGGTTGAGACCCAGTACTTC.

The J gene is TRBJ1-2, the V gene TRBV12-3 or TRBV12-4; 8 bases map to TRBD1. With V trimmed by 6 bases and J by 6 bases, 6 bases remained unmatched. CDR3 length: 13 residues. This CDR3 reads CASSRGRLDGYTF. The CDR3 nucleotides are TGTGCCAGCAGCAGGGGGCGCTTAGATGGCTACACCTTC.

The J gene is TRBJ1-5, the V gene TRBV4-1; tentative D call: TRBD1 (5 bases). This CDR3 is 13 amino acids long. Trimming left V 4 bases short and J 7 bases short, with 11 bases between. Per the germline V gene, CDR1 is MGHRA and CDR2 is YSYEKL. CDR3 in amino acids: CASSPPGGQPQHF. CDR3 DNA: TGCGCCAGCAGCCCCCCCGGGGGACAGCCCCAGCATTTT.

The chain carries TRBV7-6 and TRBJ2-3, with a weak D call TRBD2 (6 bases). Trimming took 4 bases from V and 7 from J, leaving 21 bases between them. The CDR3 totals 16 residues. The germline CDR1 and CDR2 sequences are SGHVS and FNYEAQ. CDR3 sequence reads: CASSYGGARLSNTQYF. In nucleotides, the CDR3 is TGTGCCAGCAGCTATGGAGGGGCTAGGCTCTCAAATACGCAGTATTTT.

The chain employs TRBV7-8 and TRBJ2-7, with D perhaps matching TRBD1 (5 bases). Germline V CDR1 and CDR2: SGHVS, FQNEAQ. The CDR3 sequence is 13 residues long. V lost 1 base and J lost 7, with 11 bases in between. CDR3 DNA: TGTGCCAGCAGCTTAGGATGGACACGAGAGCAGTACTTC. Protein product: CASSLGWTREQYF.

The CDR3 DNA sequence: TGTGCCAGTAAACGAGTATTGTCCGGAAACACCATATATTTT. As protein: CASKRVLSGNTIYF. The chain uses TRBV19 and TRBJ1-3; D ambiguous. CDR1 LNHDA and CDR2 SQIVND come from the germline V gene (reference sequence). The V gene lost 7 bases and the J gene lost 4 bases, with 14 bases spanning the gap. The CDR3 consists of 14 residues. Full variable domain (remainder filled in from reference TRBV19 and TRBJ1-3): DGGITQSPKYLFRKEGQNVTLSCEQNLNHDAMYWYRQDPGQGLRLIYYSQIVNDFQKGDIAEGYSVSREKKESFPLTVTSAQKNPTAFYLCASKRVLSGNTIYFGEGSWLTVV.

The chain joins TRBV11-2 to TRBJ2-2; 7 positions match TRBD2. V shed 4 bases and J 5 bases; nucleotides not matched to a gene: 7. Germline CDR1 is SGHAT and CDR2 is FQNNGV. The CDR3 is 15 amino acids. CDR3 bases: TGTGCCAGCAGCTGGGGAGGGAGTTTAACCGGGGAGCTGTTTTTT. Protein sequence: CASSWGGSLTGELFF. Filled out from reference TRBV11-2 and TRBJ2-2, the complete variable domain reads EAGVAQSPRYKIIEKRQSVAFWCNPISGHATLYWYQQILGQGPKLLIQFQNNGVVDDSQLPKDRFSAERLKGVDSTLKIQPAKLEDSAVYLCASSWGGSLTGELFFGEGSRLTVL.

V gene TRBV12-2 combines with J gene TRBJ2-7; the table's D gene call, TRBD1, was not cross checked with the DNA. TRBV12-2 is termed a pseudogene. This CDR3 is built from 14 residues. The DNA of the CDR3 is TGTGCAAGTCGCCCCAGGGGGAGCTCCTACGAGCAGTACTTC. It yields the protein CASRPRGSSYEQYF.

The chain couples TRBV28 to TRBJ1-4; 10 bases match TRBD1. Germline lookup yields CDR1 MDHEN and CDR2 SYDVKM. The length of the CDR3 is 16 residues. J lost 5 bases, V lost 2 bases, and 5 bases had no gene match. The CDR3 spells CASSLPPGQGNEKLFF. CDR3 in DNA: TGTGCCAGCAGTTTACCCCCGGGACAGGGGAATGAAAAACTGTTTTTT.

The chain joins TRBV5-3 to TRBJ1-2; TRBD1 might be the D (6 bases). TRBV5-3 is assigned to the ORF class and has an uncertain function. The V and J ends lost 3 bases and 0 bases respectively, with 15 bases between them. The CDR3 runs 16 residues. This chain's CDR3 is CARSSQGFRANYGYTF. The CDR3 DNA is TGTGCCAGAAGCTCACAGGGTTTCAGGGCTAACTATGGCTACACCTTC.

This clone has a single count. The chain combines TRBV5-6 with TRBJ2-5; 12 bases match TRBD2. The trim removed 4 bases at V and 0 bases at J, leaving 4 bases unmatched. The CDR3 spans 16 residues. Germline V gene lookup returns CDR1 SGHDT and CDR2 YYEEEE. CDR3 in DNA: TGTGCCAGCAGCGCACCTAGCGGGAGGGACCAAGAGACCCAGTACTTC. Its translation: CASSAPSGRDQETQYF.

The rearrangement links TRBV5-6 to TRBJ2-1, with 8 bases fitting TRBD1. V trimming: 4 bases; J trimming: 0 bases; junction bases outside the gene matches: 3. Per the germline V gene, CDR1 is SGHDT and CDR2 is YYEEEE. There are 15 residues in the CDR3. CDR3 amino acids: CASSRTGLSYNEQFF. As DNA, the CDR3 is TGTGCCAGCAGCAGGACAGGGCTCTCCTACAATGAGCAGTTCTTC.

A few counts support this clone. The rearrangement uses TRBV19 and TRBJ2-5; D perhaps matches TRBD2 (5 bases). The V gene's germline CDR1 is LNHDA and CDR2 SQIVND (reference sequence). Trimming left V 4 bases short and J 0 bases short, with 9 bases between. CDR3 size: 14 residues. The CDR3 DNA is TGTGCCAGTAGTACCCGGAGGAACCAAGAGACCCAGTACTTC. Protein: CASSTRRNQETQYF.

DNA for the CDR3: TGTGCCAGCAGTCCCGATCGGGGGAGCAATTCACCCCTCCACTTT. Protein product: CASSPDRGSNSPLHF. The gene calls are TRBV27 and TRBJ1-6; tentative D call: TRBD1 (5 bases). Germline CDR1 reads MNHEY; CDR2 reads SMNVEV (reference sequence). The CDR3 consists of 15 residues. V was shortened by 5 bases and J by 7 bases, with 15 bases between the two germline ends.

V gene TRBV2 combines with J gene TRBJ2-1; no clear D. Trimming removed 4 bases at V and 0 bases at J, with 10 bases between. Germline CDR1 is SNHLY and CDR2 is FYNNEI. The CDR3 extends over 15 amino acids. The CDR3 sequence: CASSGARSSYNEQFF. The CDR3 DNA reads as TGTGCCAGCAGTGGGGCCAGAAGCTCCTACAATGAGCAGTTCTTC.

CDR3 DNA sequence: TGCGCCAGCAGCTTGGCCCTGGGACAGGGGCTGACTGAAGCTTTCTTT. Protein product: CASSLALGQGLTEAFF. The chain combines TRBV5-1 with TRBJ1-1, with 10 bases lining up with TRBD1. With V trimmed by 0 bases and J by 5 bases, 7 bases remained unmatched. This CDR3 has 16 amino acids. Germline CDR1 reads SGHRS; CDR2 reads YFSETQ.

The V call is TRBV11-2, the J call TRBJ2-7; a weak D match, TRBD1 (5 bases). Trimming left V 5 bases short and J 1 base short, with 15 bases between. The germline gives CDR1 SGHAT, CDR2 FQNNGV. The CDR3 is 15 residues long. This chain's CDR3 is CASSPDSGVSYEQYF. CDR3 nucleotide sequence: TGTGCCAGCAGCCCAGACAGTGGTGTATCCTACGAGCAGTACTTC.

This chain connects TRBV4-1 to TRBJ2-7, with 7 bases identical to TRBD1. Germline lookup yields CDR1 MGHRA and CDR2 YSYEKL. J gave up 2 bases and V 0 bases, and 4 bases lay outside the gene matches. CDR3 length: 15 amino acids. The DNA for the CDR3 is TGCGCCAGCAGCCAAGATAGGCAGGGGGCCTACGAGCAGTACTTC. It encodes CASSQDRQGAYEQYF.

This rearrangement joins TRBV7-6 to TRBJ2-3; 8 nucleotides match TRBD2. The CDR3 runs 15 residues. J was trimmed by 2 bases and V by 3 bases; bases with no gene match: 4. From germline, CDR1 is SGHVS and CDR2 FNYEAQ. CDR3 DNA: TGTGCCAGCAGCTTCGGACTAGCTTCCACAGATACGCAGTATTTT. It translates to CASSFGLASTDTQYF.

This rearrangement joins TRBV28 to TRBJ1-3; TRBD1 matches 7 bases. The CDR3 covers 14 residues. V was clipped by 3 bases and J by 3 bases; unmatched bases: 2. Germline V gene data show CDR1 as MDHEN and CDR2 as SYDVKM. CDR3 nucleotide sequence: TGTGCCAGCAGTTTGGGACAGAATGGAAACACCATATATTTT. Translated, it gives CASSLGQNGNTIYF.